This T cell receptor beta chain was captured in a study of cytomegalovirus exposure and HLA in healthy donors. Study-wide background: The 90 to 150 validation repertoires, a later analysis reported, used the same platform as the 600 to 700 first-cohort repertoires. General study results and limits: A few of the chains that were CMV-associated were confirmed in vitro to be specific for CMV antigens. The authors listed about 170 TCR beta chains as cytomegalovirus-associated.

With regard to this clone: Its antigen is currently unknown.

The method was immunoSEQ multiplex PCR; TCRdb's version includes in-frame clones alone and lacks a portion of them. The sample contains about 180,000 clones, less than 85% of which appear only once. The V and J ends lost 5 bases and 3 bases, in that order; junction bases with no gene match: 8. The CDR3 is 15 residues long. Looked up from germline, CDR1 is SGHAT and CDR2 is FQNNGV. This TCR derives from a man in his late teens or twenties in good health and CMV-seropositive. Sample: PBMCs. V and J are TRBV11-2 and TRBJ2-3, with 7 bases aligning to TRBD1. The CDR3 reads CASSPGQVGTDTQYF. DNA for the CDR3: TGTGCCAGCAGCCCCGGACAGGTCGGGACAGATACGCAGTATTTT.